This TCR beta chain came from a study of beta chain features in type 1 diabetes (dated by TCRdb to 2017 to 2018). Turning to the overall study: Patients and healthy donors did not differ in mean age, gender distribution, total cell number or subset yield. In the study, recently diagnosed type 1 diabetes patients and matched healthy donors were compared on the TCRB repertoires of their sorted circulating CD4+ T cell subsets. A total of roughly 100,000,000 sorted cells were examined across all samples, and the number of cells per subset was strongly correlated with RNA yield. Naive and central memory subsets were obtained from all 30 or so donors, but regulatory and stem cell-like memory subsets were isolated from only 8 patients and about eight healthy donors.

A single peripheral blood draw of around 120 mL on average was collected from each donor into heparinised tubes. A BD FACSAria II and a panel including CD45RO, CCR7, CD25, CD127, CD95 and CD27 were used to sort naive, central memory, regulatory and stem cell-like memory CD4+ T cells. A purity above 95% was achieved for all sorted populations. PBMCs were isolated immediately by Lymphoprep density gradient centrifugation and stained directly without culture. So that batch effects would be minimized, each experiment stained and sorted samples in pairs, pairing one healthy donor with one patient. This clone turned up a few times. Its antigen remains undetermined. No base qualities exist here, and no much larger clone lies one base off it. Results the study describes overall, beyond this receptor: Only small numbers of individuals were included in the HLA sub-analyses, which left unresolved whether HLA type had any influence on TCRB rearrangement. Shorter templates might be favored by PCR, yet because patient and control samples were amplified and corrected together, any such skew would affect both groups equally. Because cDNA was sequenced instead of genomic DNA, activated cells with high expression could be over-represented, although the groups did not differ in activation or CD3 levels. At VDJ recombination sites, type 1 diabetes patients had fewer insertions and more deleted nucleotides, which implies abnormalities in thymic rearrangement. A moderate but significant shortening of TCRB CDR3 length was observed in type 1 diabetes patients in all four CD4+ subsets. Naive, central memory and regulatory TCRB repertoires appeared to be more similar among patients than among healthy donors.

The High Capacity cDNA Reverse Transcription Kit was used to reverse transcribe all of the isolated RNA, meaning that expressed TCRB transcripts were what got sequenced. Naive, central memory and regulatory T cell samples underwent deep immunoSEQ sequencing, averaging about 3.5 million total reads per sample. Sorted cells were lysed in RLT buffer, and RNA was extracted using DNase-treated RNeasy Micro or Mini kits according to cell number. To prevent cross-contamination, every cell subset was processed on its own, while patient and healthy donor samples were processed together. The immunoSEQ multiplex PCR was used to amplify TCRB sequences from cDNA, yielding 87-bp fragments that span the CDR3 region. Amplicons were sequenced on the Illumina HiSeq platform. On the study's bioinformatics: PCR bias was corrected computationally using synthetic template baselines, and reads within Hamming distance 2 were collapsed, with unmergeable singletons discarded. Reads were aligned against IMGT to assign V, D and J genes, CDR3 length and insertions or deletions at six rearrangement sites. Clonotype counts were normalized to sorted cell number within each subset before computing true diversity and Gini coefficients with the tcR R package. The overlap coefficient, calculated on TCRB nucleotide sequences, was used to measure repertoire sharing. As a proxy for the pre-selection repertoire, out-of-frame TCRB sequences from naive cells were analyzed. TCRdb took this table from immuneACCESS and kept in-frame rearrangements with V and J called. Such tables lack part of the clones; where checked against another copy, unresolved V genes explain under half of the gap, and the rest is unexplained. V, J and clone size derive from that table, while D and trimming were established from the DNA sequence. In all, the sample holds about 930,000 clones, and around a sixth of those were seen once. The top ten clones comprise around 0.02% of the sample.

The clonotype comes from a woman between 18 and 29 years old in good health. The specimen was naive CD4+ T cells from blood. Sample cell subset or site, as interpreted from the label and publication: true naive CD4+ T cells.

The bases are TGTGCCAGCGTCAGCAACGACTTTAGGGAGCAGTACTTC. Translated, this gives CASVSNDFREQYF. The sequence is built from TRBV28 and TRBJ2-7; no D gene can be assigned with confidence. CDR1 is given as MDHEN and CDR2 as SYDVKM, both from the germline V gene. There are 13 amino acids in the CDR3, from cysteine to phenylalanine inclusive. Only the CDR3 DNA is retained, 39 bases long and in frame from the first base. The trim is 8 bases for V and 7 bases for J, with a gap of 18 bases between the germline ends.